The entry below gives a single T cell receptor (beta chain) sequence along with its context. CDR3 size: 13 residues. J gave up 3 bases and V 7 bases, and 6 bases lay outside the gene matches. The germline V gene encodes CDR1 SQVTM and CDR2 ANQGSEA. The data belong to a study of cytomegalovirus exposure and HLA in healthy donors. This PCR relied on a set of 60 Vbeta primers and 13 Jbeta primers. Method: immunoSEQ multiplex PCR; TCRdb's copy keeps in-frame clones and lacks some. This sample has some 150,000 clones, with about 69% found just once. J is TRBJ2-4 and V is TRBV29-1, with 7 nucleotides matching TRBD1. The material sequenced was PBMCs. The clonotype originates from a human donor in good health. CDR3 residues: CSADDRDKNIQYF. CDR3 DNA: TGCAGCGCCGACGACAGGGACAAAAACATTCAGTACTTC.